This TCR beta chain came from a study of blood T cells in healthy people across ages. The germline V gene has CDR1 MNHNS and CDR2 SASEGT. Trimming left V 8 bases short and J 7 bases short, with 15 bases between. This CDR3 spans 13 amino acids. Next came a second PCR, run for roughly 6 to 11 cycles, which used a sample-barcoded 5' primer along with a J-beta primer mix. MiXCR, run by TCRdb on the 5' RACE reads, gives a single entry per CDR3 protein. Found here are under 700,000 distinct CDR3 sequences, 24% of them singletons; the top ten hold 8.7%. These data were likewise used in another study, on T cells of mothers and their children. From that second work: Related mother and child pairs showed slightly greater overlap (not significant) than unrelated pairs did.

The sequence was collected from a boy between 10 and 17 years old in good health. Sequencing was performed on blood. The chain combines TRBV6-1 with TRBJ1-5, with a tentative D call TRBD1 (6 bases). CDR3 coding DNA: TGTGCCAGCGGAGGGGGGGCTAAACAGCCCCAGCATTTT. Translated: CASGGGAKQPQHF.